Each of the 20 T cell receptor beta chains below was sequenced from the same sample in a study of response to subunit inactivated influenza vaccine. TCRdb reprocessed the RT-PCR reads with MiXCR, giving one entry per CDR3 protein. The sample has around 790,000 distinct CDR3 sequences, 20% to 25% seen once. The specimen comprised PBMCs from blood, sampled more than 4 days after vaccination. These receptors were collected from a man in his fifties who received an inactivated influenza vaccine.

The rearrangement links TRBV29-1 to TRBJ2-7; D gene ambiguous. CDR3 length: 13 amino acids. The V end was cut by 4 bases, the J end by 0 bases, with 10 bases between. Germline V gene data show CDR1 as SQVTM and CDR2 as ANQGSEA. CDR3 region: CSVAGMHSYEQYF. Written as DNA, the CDR3 is TGCAGCGTTGCTGGGATGCACTCCTACGAGCAGTACTTC.

This clonotype has a handful of counts. CDR3 residues: CASSEAGGRAGELFF. CDR3 in DNA: TGTGCCAGCAGTGAAGCGGGAGGAAGGGCCGGGGAGCTGTTTTTT. The chain recombines TRBV6-1 with TRBJ2-2, with D perhaps matching TRBD2 (6 bases). There are 15 residues in the CDR3. The germline CDR1 and CDR2 sequences are MNHNS and SASEGT. With 0 bases removed from V and 6 bases from J, the gap between germline ends came to 11 bases.

This rearrangement joins TRBV20-1 to TRBJ2-7; D remains unclear. The germline gives CDR1 DFQATT, CDR2 SNEGSKA (reference sequence). This CDR3 comprises 13 residues. Between the trimmed V and J ends, which lost 5 bases and 5 bases, there was a span of 16 bases. The CDR3, as DNA: TGCAGTGCTCTTGTACTAAGCCCCCACGAGCAGTACTTC. Translating gives CSALVLSPHEQYF.

The chain has TRBV5-1 and TRBJ1-1; tentatively, D is TRBD1 (5 bases). V lost 3 bases, J lost 7 bases, and 16 bases lay in between. The CDR3 sequence is 14 residues long. The germline CDR1 and CDR2 sequences are SGHRS and YFSETQ. The CDR3 is CASSSPRERGEAFF. In nucleotides, the CDR3 is TGCGCCAGCAGCTCACCCAGGGAAAGGGGTGAAGCTTTCTTT.

This clonotype was counted between two and nine times. V is TRBV6-2 or TRBV6-3 and J is TRBJ2-5, with 8 bases matching TRBD1. There are 15 residues in the CDR3. The germline V gene has CDR1 MNHEY and CDR2 SVGEGT. J gave up 5 bases and V 7 bases, and 12 bases lay outside the gene matches. The CDR3 is CASTNSGGAGETQYF. The DNA of the CDR3 is TGTGCCAGCACCAACTCAGGGGGCGCGGGGGAGACCCAGTACTTC.

The V gene is TRBV28, the J gene TRBJ2-3; 8 positions match TRBD1. The CDR3 sequence is 15 residues long. The germline CDR1 and CDR2 sequences are MDHEN and SYDVKM. After removal of 10 bases from V and 1 base from J, the junction contained 10 bases not matched to a gene. CDR3 DNA sequence: TGTGCCACCTTAAGCCAGACAGGGGGCACAGATACGCAGTATTTT. Encoded protein: CATLSQTGGTDTQYF.

This chain uses TRBV5-6 with TRBJ2-3; tentative D call: TRBD2 (5 bases). CDR3 size: 15 residues. Germline V gene lookup returns CDR1 SGHDT and CDR2 YYEEEE. V was cut by 3 bases and J by 7 bases, with 18 bases left in between. The CDR3 spells CASSYLVVASNTQYF. CDR3 in DNA: TGTGCCAGCAGCTACCTGGTGGTAGCGTCAAATACGCAGTATTTT.

The V call is TRBV20-1, the J call TRBJ2-1; 10 bases are a match to TRBD2. Germline V gene sequence: CDR1 DFQATT, CDR2 SNEGSKA (reference sequence). Losses at the gene ends were 5 bases for V and 0 bases for J; bases not matched to a gene: 1. The CDR3 has 14 amino acids. CDR3 amino acids: CSALAGGSYNEQFF. CDR3 nucleotides: TGCAGTGCTTTAGCGGGGGGCTCCTACAATGAGCAGTTCTTC.

The rearrangement links TRBV6-2 or TRBV6-3 to TRBJ2-1, with D unresolved. V was pared by 2 bases and J by 4 bases, with 9 bases between. In germline, CDR1 is MNHEY, CDR2 SVGEGT. The CDR3 contains 14 residues. The CDR3 sequence: CASSYGRTYNEQFF. The CDR3 nucleotides are TGTGCCAGCAGTTACGGGCGAACGTACAATGAGCAGTTCTTC.

This clonotype turned up a few times. The V gene is TRBV28, the J gene TRBJ2-5; TRBD2 matches 9 bases. The CDR3 extends over 14 amino acids. The V gene's germline CDR1 is MDHEN and CDR2 SYDVKM. Losses at the gene ends were 7 bases for V and 0 bases for J; bases not matched to a gene: 3. The CDR3 is CASMSGGYQETQYF. The CDR3 region has the DNA TGTGCCAGCATGAGCGGGGGGTACCAAGAGACCCAGTACTTC.

The chain couples TRBV5-1 to TRBJ2-1; TRBD2 aligns across 11 bases. CDR1 is SGHRS and CDR2 is YFSETQ in the germline V gene. The CDR3 has 14 amino acids. After removal of 7 bases from V and 8 bases from J, the junction contained 8 bases not matched to a gene. DNA for the CDR3: TGCGCCAGCTTGGAGGGGACTAGCGGTTATGAGCAGTTCTTC. Translation gives CASLEGTSGYEQFF.

The gene calls are TRBV19 and TRBJ2-5; 8 positions match TRBD1. The junction had 17 bases not matched to a gene; V was cut back by 3 bases and J by 5 bases. CDR3 length: 18 amino acids. The V gene's germline CDR1 is LNHDA and CDR2 SQIVND (reference sequence). This CDR3 is CASSIVLGGRTGSETQYF. CDR3 coding DNA: TGTGCCAGTAGTATCGTCCTTGGTGGGAGGACAGGGTCGGAGACCCAGTACTTC.

The rearrangement joins TRBV29-1 to TRBJ2-2; 8 bases are a match to TRBD1. This CDR3 has 14 residues. Looked up from germline, CDR1 is SQVTM and CDR2 is ANQGSEA. After removal of 1 base from V and 7 bases from J, the junction contained 5 bases not matched to a gene. The CDR3 sequence is CSVEGQGYGGELFF. The CDR3 DNA is TGCAGCGTTGAAGGACAGGGGTATGGCGGGGAGCTGTTTTTT.

The chain links TRBV7-6 to TRBJ1-1; possibly TRBD1 for D (5 bases). The CDR3 is made up of 17 amino acids. Trimming took off 1 base at V and 5 bases at J, with 20 bases between the two ends. Germline lookup yields CDR1 SGHVS and CDR2 FNYEAQ. CDR3 sequence (DNA): TGTGCCAGCAGCTTAGACCCCCCTGGGGGGTGGGGTACTGAAGCTTTCTTT. Amino acid sequence: CASSLDPPGGWGTEAFF. Drawing the rest from reference TRBV7-6 and TRBJ1-1, the complete variable domain is GAGVSQSPRYKVTKRGQDVALRCDPISGHVSLYWYRQALGQGPEFLTYFNYEAQQDKSGLPNDRFSAERPEGSISTLTIQRTEQRDSAMYRCASSLDPPGGWGTEAFFGQGTRLTVV.

This clonotype was observed a single time. The chain recombines TRBV7-2 with TRBJ1-5, with TRBD1 matching over 9 bases. Germline V gene lookup returns CDR1 SGHTA and CDR2 FQGNSA. V lost 5 bases and J lost 3; bases outside the gene matches: 5. This CDR3 has 15 residues. The CDR3 loop reads CASSDRTGVNQPQHF. For the CDR3, the DNA is TGTGCCAGCAGCGACCGGACAGGGGTCAATCAGCCCCAGCATTTT.

This clonotype showed up just a few times. The genes are TRBV5-6 and TRBJ2-7; 12 nucleotides agree with TRBD2. CDR3 length: 15 residues. In germline, CDR1 is SGHDT, CDR2 YYEEEE. Unmatched junction bases numbered 6, after V lost 4 bases and J lost 4 bases. In DNA, the CDR3 is TGTGCCAGCAGCGCCCAACTAGCGGGAGGATACGAGCAGTACTTC. The encoded protein is CASSAQLAGGYEQYF.

This sequence joins TRBV3-1 and TRBJ2-1, with D possibly TRBD2 on 6 matching bases. Trimming shortened V by 1 base and J by 14 bases, and 12 bases separated the two germline ends. Germline V gene data show CDR1 as LGHDT and CDR2 as YNNKEL (reference sequence). The CDR3 spans 12 residues. In DNA form, the CDR3 reads TGTGCCAGCAGCCAAGTCCCCGGGAGTGAGTTCTTC. Protein: CASSQVPGSEFF.

V and J are TRBV25-1 and TRBJ1-5, with D perhaps TRBD1 (5 bases). The germline V gene has CDR1 MGHDK and CDR2 SYGVNS. The ends were cut back, 1 base at V and 6 bases at J, with 13 bases in the middle. The CDR3 is 15 amino acids. The CDR3, as DNA: TGTGCCAGCAGTGAATGGGCAGGGAGAGGTCAGCCCCAGCATTTT. It codes for CASSEWAGRGQPQHF.

A word on this clonotype: This may arise from a read error, as a much more abundant clone is one base away. V and J are TRBV28 and TRBJ2-7, with TRBD1 identical over 7 bases. J was trimmed by 6 bases and V by 4 bases; bases with no gene match: 3. Germline lookup yields CDR1 MDHEN and CDR2 SYDVKM. The CDR3 loop spans 12 amino acids. CDR3 sequence: CASSSTGFEQYF. DNA for the CDR3: TGTGCCAGCAGTTCGACAGGGTTCGAGCAGTACTTC.

The V gene is TRBV5-1, the J gene TRBJ2-1; TRBD2 aligns across 10 bases. This CDR3 region has 16 residues. CDR1 SGHRS and CDR2 YFSETQ come from the germline V gene. The V segment lost 4 bases and the J segment 0 bases; nucleotides outside the gene matches: 4. CDR3 in amino acids: CASSPTSGDSYNEQFF. CDR3 DNA sequence: TGCGCCAGCAGCCCCACTAGCGGGGACTCCTACAATGAGCAGTTCTTC.